This TCR beta chain was recorded in a study of high-grade serous ovarian cancer treatment subgroups listed by TCRdb under 2021. Concerning the study at large: A mean of 14,192 reads and 6,500 to 9,500 unique TCR beta rearrangements per sample was generated by sequencing. Under a laparoscopic triage algorithm, patients with high-grade serous ovarian cancer were grouped by complete gross resection or by neoadjuvant chemotherapy response, and the study profiled the TCR beta repertoires of these patients. In total there were 90 samples, since every patient provided one primary tumor sample and two metastatic tumor samples. Of the roughly 30 patients in the cohort, about ten had no residual disease after primary surgery (R0), about ten were excellent NACT responders, and about ten were poor NACT responders. Paper-wide results and their limitations: TCR clonal relatedness showed a positive correlation with neoantigen level and a trend toward positive correlation with copy number variation and mutation load from whole-genome sequencing. TCR repertoire analyses were focused on CDR3, and CDR1 and CDR2 were not analyzed. Tumors from the same patient had repertoire similarity ranging from roughly 0.1 to 0.85, while tumors from different patients showed almost no similarity. Because bulk tumor TCR sequencing provided no spatial information, insight into HGSC tumor complexity and diversity was limited.

A remark on this clone: What antigen it recognizes has not been identified. Per-base quality was not reported, and no clone a single base away is much larger than it. Other DNA sequences in the same sample also yield this CDR3.

Tumor samples were collected prior to definitive surgery or chemotherapy. The MD Anderson Biospecimen Extraction Resource handled genomic DNA extraction, while the MD Anderson Cancer Genomics Laboratory carried out the TCR sequencing. CDR1 and CDR2, looked up from the germline V gene, are LGHNA and YSLEER. The CDR3 runs 16 amino acids, cysteine and phenylalanine included. Left in the record is the CDR3 DNA by itself, 48 bases read in frame from the first base. V loses 0 bases, J loses 4 bases, and the germline ends lie 10 bases apart. The 100 or so tumor samples were subjected to high-throughput TCR profiling using ImmunoSEQ. As for how the authors treated the data: The repertoire diversity metrics included richness (unique productive sequences), clonality, evenness and relatedness, and the Bhattacharyya coefficient was used to measure similarity between samples. Conclusions stayed consistent in a sensitivity analysis that left out TCRs with fewer than two reads. What TCRdb holds here is the immuneACCESS table cut down to in-frame rearrangements. Part of the clones is not present; checked against another copy, under half of the missing clones reflect an unresolved V gene, and the others are unexplained. V and J calls and clone size come straight from that table; D and trimming were deduced from the DNA. The sample has some 20,000 clones on record, about 68% of them singletons. Approximately 6.6% of the sample comes from the top ten.

In this chain, TRBV4-3 is recombined with TRBJ2-6; the D element might be TRBD1 or TRBD2, as each aligns at 6 bases. The source is a human donor with high-grade serous ovarian cancer. Source material: tumor tissue. The CDR3 sequence is CASSQEGGTGANVLTF. The base sequence is TGCGCCAGCAGCCAAGAAGGAGGGACAGGGGCCAACGTCCTGACTTTC.